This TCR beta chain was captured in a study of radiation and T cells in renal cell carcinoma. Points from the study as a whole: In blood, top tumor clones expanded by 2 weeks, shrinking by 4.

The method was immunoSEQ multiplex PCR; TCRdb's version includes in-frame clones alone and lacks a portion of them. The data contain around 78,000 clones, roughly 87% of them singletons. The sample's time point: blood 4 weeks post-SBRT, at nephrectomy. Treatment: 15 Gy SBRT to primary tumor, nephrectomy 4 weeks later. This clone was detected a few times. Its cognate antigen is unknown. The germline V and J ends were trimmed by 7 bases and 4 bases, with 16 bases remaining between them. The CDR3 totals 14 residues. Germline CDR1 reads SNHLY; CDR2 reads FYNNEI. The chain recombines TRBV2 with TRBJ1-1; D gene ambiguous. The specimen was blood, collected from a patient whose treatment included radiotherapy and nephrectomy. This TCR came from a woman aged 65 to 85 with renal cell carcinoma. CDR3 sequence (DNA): TGTGCCAGCATTACGGACCCGACGGTCACTGAAGCTTTCTTT. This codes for CASITDPTVTEAFF. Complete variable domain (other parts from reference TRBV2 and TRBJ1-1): EPEVTQTPSHQVTQMGQEVILRCVPISNHLYFYWYRQILGQKVEFLVSFYNNEISEKSEIFDDQFSVERPDGSNFTLKIRSTKLEDSAMYFCASITDPTVTEAFFGQGTRLTVV.